The rows below give T cell receptor beta chains drawn from one sample of a study of T cell repertoires in cytomegalovirus infection. TCRdb re-analysed the reads in MiXCR, keeping a single row per CDR3 protein. The sample contains about 220,000 distinct CDR3 sequences, 35% to 45% of which appear only once. The antigens these receptors bind are not known. The specimen comprised CD8+ T cells from cultured PBMCs, sampled from culture after CMV antigen stimulation. These receptors all stem from a human donor in good health (CMV status not recorded). Some clones in this sample may be carry-over from other donors' samples. Each CDR3 is given with its conserved first and last residue. A D gene is named only where the DNA matches it firmly. Clone size is not always given. Where it is, it says once, few, many or a class for expanded clones.

>.|TRBD2|TRBJ2-7|TRBV28
TGTGCCAGCAGTTCAACCGGACTAGCGGGAGCAAACGAGCAGTACTTC
CASSSTGLAGANEQYF
>few|.|TRBJ1-1|TRBV10-3
TGTGCCATCAGTGAGGGCAGGGAAGCTTTCTTT
CAISEGREAFF
>few|TRBD1|TRBJ2-7|TRBV7-6
TGTGCCAGCAGCGAGGGACAGGCCCCCTACGAGCAGTACTTC
CASSEGQAPYEQYF
>few|.|TRBJ2-2|TRBV5-1
TGCGCCAGCAGCTTGGAGACAGCATCCAACACCGGGGAGCTGTTTTTT
CASSLETASNTGELFF
>few|TRBD1|TRBJ1-1|TRBV6-6
TGTGCCAGCAGCTCATACAGGGGGAACACTGAAGCTTTCTTT
CASSSYRGNTEAFF
>.|TRBD2|TRBJ2-1|TRBV15
TGTGCCACCAGCGTCAATAGCGGGAGAAATGAGCAGTTCTTC
CATSVNSGRNEQFF
>few|TRBD2|TRBJ2-7|TRBV4-1
TGCGCCAGCAGCCAAGGCGGGGGAGGGTCCTACGAGCAGTACTTC
CASSQGGGGSYEQYF
>few|.|TRBJ1-1|TRBV7-2
TGTGCCAGCAGCTTAGGAGGGTACAGGGCAGAGGGAAACACTGAAGCTTTCTTT
CASSLGGYRAEGNTEAFF
>once|.|TRBJ1-6|TRBV4-2
TGTGCCAGCAGCCCGGTACTGAAACCGAATAATTCACCCCTCCACTTT
CASSPVLKPNNSPLHF
>few|.|TRBJ2-2|TRBV27
TGTGCCAGCAGTTTCAGGGATAGGAACACCGGGGAGCTGTTTTTT
CASSFRDRNTGELFF
>.|.|TRBJ1-2|TRBV29-1
TGCAGCGTTGACGGGCCCGGGGAGTATGGCTACACCTTC
CSVDGPGEYGYTF
>.|TRBD1|TRBJ1-3|TRBV5-4
TGTGCCAGCAGCTTAAAGGGGGCATCTGGAAACACCATATATTTT
CASSLKGASGNTIYF
>.|.|TRBJ2-7|TRBV7-9
TGTGCCAGCAGCTCCGGGACTGGCGGGAAGGCCAACGAGCAGTACTTC
CASSSGTGGKANEQYF
>.|TRBD2|TRBJ2-1|TRBV28
TGTGCCAGCAGTTTAGGACTAGACTACAATGAGCAGTTCTTC
CASSLGLDYNEQFF
>few|.|TRBJ2-1|TRBV11-2
TGTGCCAGCGCGGGCAGGAGCAATTACAATGAGCAGTTCTTC
CASAGRSNYNEQFF
>.|.|TRBJ1-3|TRBV6-6
TGTGCCAGCAGTTACTCGAGACAGGAGGACACCATATATTTT
CASSYSRQEDTIYF
>.|.|TRBJ1-6|TRBV28
TGTGCCAGCAGTTGGGCAGGGTATAATTCACCCCTCCACTTT
CASSWAGYNSPLHF
>.|.|TRBJ2-7|TRBV13
TGTGCCAGCAGCTTAGACGGGGGGCCCGAGCAGTACTTC
CASSLDGGPEQYF
>.|TRBD2|TRBJ2-3|TRBV7-9
TGTGCCAGCAGCTTAGTAGCGGGAGGTGGCACAGATACGCAGTATTTT
CASSLVAGGGTDTQYF
>.|.|TRBJ2-5|TRBV10-3
TGTGCCATCAGTGAGGGGCTAGCTTCCCAAGAGACCCAGTACTTC
CAISEGLASQETQYF
>few|.|TRBJ1-2|TRBV29-1
TGCAGCGTTGAAGATCAGGGGTATGGCTACACCTTC
CSVEDQGYGYTF
>.|.|TRBJ2-5|TRBV7-9
TGTGCCAGCAGCTTAGATCTAACCCAAGAGACCCAGTACTTC
CASSLDLTQETQYF
>.|TRBD2|TRBJ2-2|TRBV18
TGTGCCAGCTCACCTCGACGGGAGGGCCTAATTCGGGAGCTGTTTTTT
CASSPRREGLIRELFF
>few|.|TRBJ2-3|TRBV7-2
TGTGCCAGCAGAGGTGTGGGGGGCCTTTCTAGCACAGATACGCAGTATTTT
CASRGVGGLSSTDTQYF
>.|.|TRBJ1-6|TRBV7-9
TGTGCCAGCAGCTCCCAGGTGGGGACTTTGAGCTCACCCCTCCACTTT
CASSSQVGTLSSPLHF
>.|.|TRBJ2-5|TRBV7-9
TGTGCCAGCAGCTCGACCGGCAGGGGCCAAGAGACCCAGTACTTC
CASSSTGRGQETQYF
>few|.|TRBJ2-3|TRBV6-1
TGTGCCAGCAGTTTTGCTCACGGGGCCCTCACAGATACGCAGTATTTT
CASSFAHGALTDTQYF
>many|TRBD1|TRBJ1-2|TRBV7-2
TGTGCCAGCAGCTTAAACAGGGGGCTAAGCTATGGCTACACCTTC
CASSLNRGLSYGYTF
>.|.|TRBJ1-2|TRBV12-3/TRBV12-4
TGTGCCAGCGGACGGGACGGGGAGGGACTTAACTATGGCTACACCTTC
CASGRDGEGLNYGYTF
>many|.|TRBJ2-4|TRBV7-2
TGTGCCAGCAGCTTACCGGAAGAGGGAAACATTCAGTACTTC
CASSLPEEGNIQYF
>few|.|TRBJ2-5|TRBV12-5
TGTGCTAGTGGTTTCGGGACCTATGGGGGGGAGACCCAGTACTTC
CASGFGTYGGETQYF
>few|.|TRBJ1-5|TRBV12-3/TRBV12-4
TGTGCCAGCAGCCACGACAGGTATAATCAGCCCCAGCATTTT
CASSHDRYNQPQHF
>few|.|TRBJ2-3|TRBV12-3/TRBV12-4
TGTGCCAGCAGTTTAGAACTGGAGCAGGATACGCAGTATTTT
CASSLELEQDTQYF
>.|TRBD1|TRBJ2-7|TRBV6-8
TGTGCCAGCACCCCCGGGACAGAGTACGAGCAGTACTTC
CASTPGTEYEQYF
>.|.|TRBJ2-7|TRBV12-3/TRBV12-4
TGTGCCCGCAGCTCCGGGACTTACGAGCAGTACTTC
CARSSGTYEQYF
>.|.|TRBJ1-2|TRBV4-2
TGTGCCAGCAGCCAAGGGGGGCCAAAAGGGATCTATGGCTACACCTTC
CASSQGGPKGIYGYTF
>many|TRBD1|TRBJ1-1|TRBV12-3/TRBV12-4
TGTGCCAGCAGTTTGAGACAGGGGTTTGAAGCTTTCTTT
CASSLRQGFEAFF
>few|.|TRBJ2-2|TRBV11-3
TGTGCCAGCAGCTTAGATTACCGGGGCACCGGGGAGCTGTTTTTT
CASSLDYRGTGELFF
>few|TRBD2|TRBJ2-7|TRBV7-9
TGTGCCAGCAGCCCCGGGACTAGCGGGATTGCCCGAGAGCAGTACTTC
CASSPGTSGIAREQYF
>.|.|TRBJ1-2|TRBV12-3/TRBV12-4
TGTGCCAGCAGTGCCGGACGGATTAACTATGGCTACACCTTC
CASSAGRINYGYTF
>.|.|TRBJ2-2|TRBV7-6
TGTGCCAGCAGCTTAATCCTCACCGGGGAGCTGTTTTTT
CASSLILTGELFF